The rows below give T cell receptor beta chains drawn from one sample of a study of cytomegalovirus exposure and HLA in healthy donors. Repertoires were generated with immunoSEQ multiplex PCR, while TCRdb's copy carries only in-frame clones and drops some. The repertoire has about 150,000 clones, roughly three quarters of them found once; the top ten carry around 13%. The sample consisted of PBMCs. Every receptor here comes from a man younger than 45 in good health and CMV-seropositive. The CDR3 runs from the conserved cysteine through the conserved F or W. D genes are given only for firm matches. Clone size is stated in some rows and not others, as once, few, many or a class when expanded.

. TRBJ2-2 TRBV11-2 . TGTGCCAGCAGCTCCCGAGGATTGAGCGGGCCAAACACCGGGGAGCTGTTTTTT CASSSRGLSGPNTGELFF
. TRBJ2-5 TRBV11-3 . TGTGCCAGCAGCCGCGGAGACGGAGCCCAAGAGACCCAGTACTTC CASSRGDGAQETQYF
. TRBJ2-7 TRBV5-6 TRBD1 TGTGCCAGCAGCTTGTATGGCAGGGGGACGTACTACGAGCAGTACTTC CASSLYGRGTYYEQYF
. TRBJ1-2 TRBV5-1 . TGCGCCAGCAGCTTGGCCTTGGCAGATATTAACTATGGCTACACCTTC CASSLALADINYGYTF
. TRBJ2-7 TRBV14 TRBD1 TGTGCCAGCAGCCCACGGGACAGGTCCTACGAGCAGTACTTC CASSPRDRSYEQYF
. TRBJ2-3 TRBV9 . TGTGCCAGCAGCGTTTCAGCGGACCACACAGATACGCAGTATTTT CASSVSADHTDTQYF
. TRBJ2-6 TRBV27 . TGTGCCAGCAGTTTACTTATAGCTTCTGGGGCCAACGTCCTGACTTTC CASSLLIASGANVLTF
. TRBJ2-7 TRBV7-8 . TGTGCCAGCAGCCTCCAGGGCTACGAGCAGTACTTC CASSLQGYEQYF
. TRBJ1-1 TRBV5-6 TRBD1 TGTGCCAGCAGCGGGACAGGTTATAGTGAAGCTTTCTTT CASSGTGYSEAFF
. TRBJ2-3 TRBV28 . TGTGCCAGCAGCATTCCGTGGACTGCGAGCACAGATACGCAGTATTTT CASSIPWTASTDTQYF
once TRBJ2-1 TRBV19 TRBD2 TGTGCCAGTAGTATAGTGGCGGGAGGGCCGGCTGAGCAGTTCTTC CASSIVAGGPAEQFF
. TRBJ2-5 TRBV7-7 . TGTGCTAGCAGCTTCTTCAACGTCGGGACCCAGTACTTC CASSFFNVGTQYF
. TRBJ2-1 TRBV7-2 TRBD2 TGTGCCAGCAGCTTCTCTAGCGGGAGTAGGAATGAGCAGTTCTTC CASSFSSGSRNEQFF
. TRBJ2-1 TRBV9 TRBD2 TGTGCCAGCAGCGGTAGCGGGAGAATTTACAATGAGCAGTTCTTC CASSGSGRIYNEQFF
. TRBJ2-2 TRBV5-4 . TGTGCCAGCAGCGGAAAGGACAAGAACACCGGGGAGCTGTTTTTT CASSGKDKNTGELFF
few TRBJ2-1 TRBV7-6 . TGTGCCAGCAGCCCCGCTAGCATTTCTTTGGATGAGCAGTTCTTC CASSPASISLDEQFF
. TRBJ2-3 TRBV5-4 TRBD2 TGTGCCAGCAGCGCCCCGGGACTAGCGGGAGTTACGCAGTATTTT CASSAPGLAGVTQYF
. TRBJ2-5 TRBV12-5 . TGTGCTAGTGAAGACAGGGAGGAACGGGAGACCCAGTACTTC CASEDREERETQYF
. TRBJ2-1 TRBV2 TRBD1 TGTGCCAGCAGTGAGTACGACACAGGGGTAGGCTCCTACAATGAGCAGTTCTTC CASSEYDTGVGSYNEQFF
. TRBJ2-5 TRBV6-1 . TGTGCCAGCAGTTCCCTAGCTCTAGAGACCCAGTACTTC CASSSLALETQYF
few TRBJ2-5 TRBV10-3 TRBD2 TGTGCCATCAGCCCCCGGGAGGGGAGGGAGACCCAGTACTTC CAISPREGRETQYF
. TRBJ2-5 TRBV11-2 . TGTGCCAGCAGCTTAGATCCGGGAGCGGCGGAGACCCAGTACTTC CASSLDPGAAETQYF